The T cell receptor (beta chain) under discussion was sequenced for a study of OX40 agonist ivuxolimab in advanced cancers. Study-level background: Partial responses were observed in three patients, of whom one had hepatocellular carcinoma and two had cutaneous melanoma.

Clones were read by immunoSEQ multiplex PCR, and TCRdb kept only the in-frame ones, dropping some. The table shows about 95,000 clones, with about 88% occurring only once. The input for sequencing was CD4+ or CD8+ T cells sorted from blood, taken in a trial of the OX40 agonist ivuxolimab. The sequence derives from an adult with an advanced solid tumor such as melanoma, head and neck, liver or kidney cancer.

CDR3 bases: TGTGCCAGCAGCTTACAGAGGGGCGAGACTGAAGCTTTCTTT. Translating it yields CASSLQRGETEAFF. The chain recombines TRBV7-2 with TRBJ1-1; maybe TRBD1 (5 bases). V gave up 2 bases and J gave up 5 bases, with 12 bases separating them. CDR1 SGHTA and CDR2 FQGNSA come from the germline V gene. This CDR3 region has 14 residues.